This T cell receptor (beta chain) was captured in a study of brain T cells in children with intractable seizures. Sequenced by immunoSEQ multiplex PCR; TCRdb stores in-frame clones only, minus some. The table lists around 38,000 clones, about 93% of them singletons, with roughly 6.3% in the top ten. Details on this clone: Its cognate antigen is unknown.

General study findings and limits: Clones missing pre-surgery may reflect undersampling of that blood sample.

Surgery cases with the highest brain T cell transcript signatures were chosen for sequencing. Patients received at least one anti-epileptic drug before surgery. Germline V lookup: CDR1 MNHEY, CDR2 SMNVEV (reference sequence). The V end lost 0 bases, the J end lost 5 bases, and 16 bases lay between the germline ends. The CDR3 loop spans 17 amino acids. V is TRBV27 and J is TRBJ1-4; D gene uncertain. The specimen was peripheral blood, collected at surgery. The TCR comes from a girl aged 2 to 9 with tuberous sclerosis and intractable seizures. DNA for the CDR3: TGTGCCAGCAGTTTATCTCATCCGAAACGCGAGAATGAAAAACTGTTTTTT. It is translated as CASSLSHPKRENEKLFF.